Listed below are T cell receptor beta chains from one sample, sequenced in a study of T cell responses to AZD1222 COVID-19 vaccine. Some clones are missing from TCRdb's copy, which holds only in-frame ones; the method was immunoSEQ multiplex PCR. The repertoire consists of 60,000 to 85,000 clones, with about three quarters occurring once and the leading ten covering 25% to 30%. The source material was peripheral blood, sampled 28 days after the second dose of the MenACWY control vaccine. These receptors were taken from an adult who received the MenACWY meningococcal vaccine as a control. Both conserved end residues are part of each CDR3. D genes are given only for firm matches. Clone size appears in some rows only: once, few, many, or a class for an expanded clone.

>.|TRBV2|once|TRBJ2-7
CASRADLDSYEQYF
TGTGCCAGCAGGGCAGATCTCGACTCCTACGAGCAGTACTTC
>.|TRBV20-1|.|TRBJ2-3
CSASYADTQYF
TGCAGTGCTAGCTATGCAGATACGCAGTATTTT
>.|TRBV20-1|.|TRBJ2-1
CSARRGNEQFF
TGCAGTGCCCGGAGGGGGAATGAGCAGTTCTTC
>TRBD1|TRBV5-1|.|TRBJ2-6
CASSLDGQAVSGANVLTF
TGCGCCAGCAGCTTGGATGGACAGGCCGTATCTGGGGCCAACGTCCTGACTTTC
>.|TRBV3-1/TRBV3-2|.|TRBJ2-2
CASSQDTKVTGELFF
TGTGCCAGCAGCCAAGATACAAAGGTCACCGGGGAGCTGTTTTTT
>.|TRBV7-9|.|TRBJ1-1
CASSLKGVDSTEAFF
TGTGCCAGCAGCTTAAAGGGGGTCGATAGCACTGAAGCTTTCTTT
>.|TRBV20-1|.|TRBJ2-1
CSAETYNEQFF
TGCAGTGCTGAGACCTACAATGAGCAGTTCTTC
>TRBD1|TRBV19|.|TRBJ1-4
CASSIPGQGSSEKLFF
TGTGCCAGTAGTATACCGGGACAGGGAAGTAGTGAAAAACTGTTTTTT
>TRBD2|TRBV19|.|TRBJ2-3
CASSRLAGGRDTQYF
TGTGCCAGTAGTAGGCTAGCGGGAGGCCGGGATACGCAGTATTTT
>.|TRBV11-2|.|TRBJ1-3
CASSLLGGTNSGNTIYF
TGTGCCAGCAGCTTATTAGGTGGGACAAACTCTGGAAACACCATATATTTT
>TRBD2|TRBV11-2|.|TRBJ2-5
CASSRGSGGRAETQYF
TGTGCCAGCAGCCGTGGGTCCGGCGGGAGGGCGGAGACCCAGTACTTC
>TRBD1|TRBV7-2|.|TRBJ1-1
CASSVHQRRKGATEAFF
TGTGCCAGCAGCGTTCATCAACGGCGAAAGGGGGCCACTGAAGCTTTCTTT
>.|TRBV9|.|TRBJ2-6
CASSVAGANSGANVLTF
TGTGCCAGCAGCGTAGCGGGAGCAAACTCTGGGGCCAACGTCCTGACTTTC
>.|TRBV6-2/TRBV6-3|.|TRBJ2-6
CASSSWTLDSGANVLTF
TGTGCCAGCAGTTCCTGGACGTTGGACTCTGGGGCCAACGTCCTGACTTTC
>.|TRBV28|many|TRBJ1-1
CASRRNTEAFF
TGTGCCAGCAGGAGGAACACTGAAGCTTTCTTT
>TRBD1|TRBV9|.|TRBJ2-7
CASSSVPGQVQYF
TGTGCCAGCAGCTCGGTCCCGGGACAGGTGCAGTACTTC
>TRBD1|TRBV19|few|TRBJ1-6
CASSAGTGNSPLHF
TGTGCCAGTAGTGCCGGGACAGGGAACTCACCCCTCCACTTT
>.|TRBV28|.|TRBJ2-1
CASSLVGRSYNEQFF
TGTGCCAGCAGTTTAGTCGGCAGATCCTACAATGAGCAGTTCTTC
>TRBD1|TRBV2|.|TRBJ1-5
CASTGTGDQPQHF
TGTGCCTCCACCGGGACAGGGGATCAGCCCCAGCATTTT
>.|TRBV3-1/TRBV3-2|.|TRBJ2-5
CASSQQGDFQETQYF
TGTGCCAGCAGCCAACAGGGCGACTTCCAAGAGACCCAGTACTTC
>.|TRBV7-3|.|TRBJ2-7
CASTSPSAGTGVYYEQYF
TGTGCCAGCACCTCCCCATCCGCCGGGACGGGGGTCTACTACGAGCAGTACTTC
>.|TRBV12-3/TRBV12-4|.|TRBJ2-1
CASSSQWGEQFF
TGTGCCAGCAGTTCTCAGTGGGGTGAGCAGTTCTTC
>.|TRBV10-2|few|TRBJ1-2
CASSDWVGSYGYTF
TGCGCCAGCAGTGACTGGGTCGGAAGCTATGGCTACACCTTC
>.|TRBV5-1|.|TRBJ2-2
CASSLGVGNTGELFF
TGCGCCAGCAGCTTGGGTGTGGGAAACACCGGGGAGCTGTTTTTT
>.|TRBV6-6|few|TRBJ1-2
CASKTGTGYGYTF
TGTGCCAGCAAAACCGGGACGGGCTATGGCTACACCTTC
>.|TRBV3-1/TRBV3-2|.|TRBJ2-5
CASSQGVRVQTQYF
TGTGCCAGCAGCCAAGGGGTCAGGGTGCAGACCCAGTACTTC
>.|TRBV11-3|.|TRBJ2-2
CASSSAPTGELFF
TGTGCCAGCAGCTCGGCCCCTACCGGGGAGCTGTTTTTT
>.|TRBV19|once|TRBJ2-5
CASSLGGTEQETQYF
TGTGCCAGTAGCCTCGGGGGGACAGAACAAGAGACCCAGTACTTC
>.|TRBV4-2|.|TRBJ2-3
CASSPGPRDTQYF
TGTGCCAGCAGCCCCGGACCGAGGGATACGCAGTATTTT
>.|TRBV15|.|TRBJ1-1
CATSWARTEAFF
TGTGCCACCAGCTGGGCGCGCACTGAAGCTTTCTTT